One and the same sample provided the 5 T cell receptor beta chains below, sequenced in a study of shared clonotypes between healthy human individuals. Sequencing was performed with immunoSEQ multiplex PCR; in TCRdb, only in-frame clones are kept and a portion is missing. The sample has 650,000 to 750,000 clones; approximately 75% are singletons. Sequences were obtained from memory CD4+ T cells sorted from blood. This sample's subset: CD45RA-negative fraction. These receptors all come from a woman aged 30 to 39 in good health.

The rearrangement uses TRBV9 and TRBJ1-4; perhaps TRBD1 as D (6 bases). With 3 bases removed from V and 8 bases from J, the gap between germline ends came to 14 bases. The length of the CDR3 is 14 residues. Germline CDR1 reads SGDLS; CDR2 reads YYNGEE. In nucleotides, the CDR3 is TGTGCCAGCAGCGAATGGCCGCAGGGGGAAAAACTGTTTTTT. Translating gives CASSEWPQGEKLFF.

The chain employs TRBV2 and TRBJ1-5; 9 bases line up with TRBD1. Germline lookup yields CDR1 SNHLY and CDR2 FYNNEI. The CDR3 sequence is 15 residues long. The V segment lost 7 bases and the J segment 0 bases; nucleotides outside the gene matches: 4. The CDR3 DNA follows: TGTGCCAGCAAAGGGACAGGGACTAGCAATCAGCCCCAGCATTTT. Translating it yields CASKGTGTSNQPQHF. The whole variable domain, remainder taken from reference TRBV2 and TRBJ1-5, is EPEVTQTPSHQVTQMGQEVILRCVPISNHLYFYWYRQILGQKVEFLVSFYNNEISEKSEIFDDQFSVERPDGSNFTLKIRSTKLEDSAMYFCASKGTGTSNQPQHFGDGTRLSIL.

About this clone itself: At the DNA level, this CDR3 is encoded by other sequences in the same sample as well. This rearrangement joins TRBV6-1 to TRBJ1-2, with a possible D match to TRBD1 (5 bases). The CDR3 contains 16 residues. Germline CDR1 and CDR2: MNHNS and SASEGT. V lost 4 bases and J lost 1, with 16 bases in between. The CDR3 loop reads CASSGGGTGLNYGYTF. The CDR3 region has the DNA TGTGCCAGCAGTGGTGGGGGGACGGGCCTTAACTATGGCTACACCTTC.

The CDR3 sequence is CASSSYYGYTF. The CDR3 nucleotides are TGTGCCAGCAGCTCGTACTATGGCTACACCTTC. The chain joins TRBV7-2 to TRBJ1-2; D is unresolved. The CDR3 runs 11 residues. V was pared by 4 bases and J by 3 bases, with 3 bases between. Germline V lookup: CDR1 SGHTA, CDR2 FQGNSA.

CDR3 bases: TGTGCCAGCAGTACACAGGGGTGGCCGGTGGAAAAACTGTTTTTT. Translated: CASSTQGWPVEKLFF. J is TRBJ1-4 and V is TRBV28; 7 bases line up with TRBD1. The CDR3 sequence is 15 residues long. Germline assignment: CDR1 MDHEN and CDR2 SYDVKM. The V and J ends lost 5 bases and 8 bases, in that order; junction bases with no gene match: 11.